The rows below give T cell receptor beta chains drawn from one sample of a study of cytomegalovirus exposure and HLA in healthy donors. Sequenced by immunoSEQ multiplex PCR; TCRdb stores in-frame clones only, minus some. The sample yields around 100,000 clones, about 83% seen once. The sample consisted of PBMCs. These receptors originate from a female donor in good health and CMV-seropositive. The CDR3 runs from the conserved cysteine through the conserved F or W. Fields, in order: clone size, V gene, D gene, J gene, CDR3 protein, CDR3 DNA. D genes are given only for firm matches. Where a row states a size, it is once, few, many or the class of an expanded clone; other rows omit it.

abundance: .
v_gene: TRBV5-6
d_gene: TRBD1
j_gene: TRBJ1-5
CDR3aa: CASSLQGTNQPQHF
CDR3nt: TGTGCCAGCAGCTTACAGGGGACCAATCAGCCCCAGCATTTT

abundance: once
v_gene: TRBV2
d_gene: .
j_gene: TRBJ2-7
CDR3aa: CASRMEARSYEQYF
CDR3nt: TGTGCCAGCAGGATGGAGGCGCGATCCTACGAGCAGTACTTC

abundance: .
v_gene: TRBV5-1
d_gene: TRBD1
j_gene: TRBJ2-3
CDR3aa: CASSPIGQGPRSTDTQYF
CDR3nt: TGCGCCAGCAGCCCGATCGGACAGGGGCCCAGAAGCACAGATACGCAGTATTTT

abundance: few
v_gene: TRBV6-1
d_gene: TRBD1
j_gene: TRBJ2-1
CDR3aa: CASSIDRGHNEQFF
CDR3nt: TGTGCCAGCAGTATTGACAGGGGGCACAATGAGCAGTTCTTC

abundance: .
v_gene: TRBV7-9
d_gene: .
j_gene: TRBJ2-5
CDR3aa: CASSVQGSWEETQYF
CDR3nt: TGTGCCAGCAGCGTTCAGGGGTCATGGGAAGAGACCCAGTACTTC

abundance: .
v_gene: TRBV5-4
d_gene: .
j_gene: TRBJ1-2
CDR3aa: CASSAGETRAHYGYTF
CDR3nt: TGTGCCAGCAGCGCGGGAGAGACGAGAGCCCACTATGGCTACACCTTC

abundance: .
v_gene: TRBV2
d_gene: .
j_gene: TRBJ1-6
CDR3aa: CASTEDSPLHF
CDR3nt: TGTGCCAGCACGGAGGATTCACCCCTCCACTTT

abundance: .
v_gene: TRBV7-3
d_gene: TRBD2
j_gene: TRBJ2-2
CDR3aa: CASSLQRGGRAGELFF
CDR3nt: TGTGCCAGCAGCTTACAACGGGGGGGCCGGGCCGGGGAGCTGTTTTTT

abundance: .
v_gene: TRBV5-1
d_gene: .
j_gene: TRBJ1-3
CDR3aa: CASSPTVGGNTIYF
CDR3nt: TGCGCCAGCAGCCCAACGGTTGGTGGAAACACCATATATTTT

abundance: .
v_gene: TRBV5-5
d_gene: TRBD1
j_gene: TRBJ2-4
CDR3aa: CASGGQDHVKNIQYF
CDR3nt: TGTGCCAGCGGAGGACAGGACCACGTCAAAAACATTCAGTACTTC

abundance: once
v_gene: TRBV7-2
d_gene: TRBD1
j_gene: TRBJ1-3
CDR3aa: CASSLQGGRSGNTIYF
CDR3nt: TGTGCCAGCAGCTTACAGGGGGGACGTTCTGGAAACACCATATATTTT

abundance: .
v_gene: TRBV5-5
d_gene: .
j_gene: TRBJ1-1
CDR3aa: CASSLTFDRLNTEAFF
CDR3nt: TGTGCCAGCAGCTTGACCTTTGACAGGCTTAACACTGAAGCTTTCTTT

abundance: few
v_gene: TRBV30
d_gene: .
j_gene: TRBJ2-1
CDR3aa: CASLRSVFSNEQFF
CDR3nt: TGTGCCTCCCTACGATCCGTTTTCTCAAATGAGCAGTTCTTC

abundance: .
v_gene: TRBV7-9
d_gene: TRBD2
j_gene: TRBJ2-3
CDR3aa: CASSYTSGDTDTQYF
CDR3nt: TGTGCCAGCAGCTACACTAGCGGTGACACAGATACGCAGTATTTT

abundance: .
v_gene: TRBV5-8
d_gene: TRBD1
j_gene: TRBJ1-3
CDR3aa: CASSLGDSSGNTIYF
CDR3nt: TGTGCCAGCAGCTTGGGGGACAGCTCTGGAAACACCATATATTTT

abundance: .
v_gene: TRBV18
d_gene: TRBD1
j_gene: TRBJ2-5
CDR3aa: CASSYGGQGEETQYF
CDR3nt: TGTGCCAGCTCATACGGGGGACAGGGCGAGGAGACCCAGTACTTC

abundance: .
v_gene: TRBV6-1
d_gene: .
j_gene: TRBJ2-7
CDR3aa: CASSLHGSLNEQYF
CDR3nt: TGTGCCAGCAGTCTTCACGGGAGCCTTAACGAGCAGTACTTC

abundance: few
v_gene: TRBV2
d_gene: TRBD1
j_gene: TRBJ1-1
CDR3aa: CASTRQGANTEAFF
CDR3nt: TGTGCCAGCACCCGACAGGGGGCGAACACTGAAGCTTTCTTT

abundance: .
v_gene: TRBV2
d_gene: TRBD2
j_gene: TRBJ2-3
CDR3aa: CASSEQGLAGALFTQYF
CDR3nt: TGTGCCAGCAGTGAACAGGGACTAGCGGGCGCCTTGTTTACGCAGTATTTT

abundance: .
v_gene: TRBV9
d_gene: .
j_gene: TRBJ2-3
CDR3aa: CASSVFIRGGTDTQYF
CDR3nt: TGTGCCAGCAGCGTATTTATCAGGGGGGGCACAGATACGCAGTATTTT

abundance: .
v_gene: TRBV27
d_gene: TRBD1
j_gene: TRBJ1-1
CDR3aa: CASSSSQGVFTEAFF
CDR3nt: TGTGCCAGCAGTTCGTCCCAGGGGGTTTTCACTGAAGCTTTCTTT

abundance: .
v_gene: TRBV25-1
d_gene: TRBD2
j_gene: TRBJ2-7
CDR3aa: CASSVGLAGGPDSYEQYF
CDR3nt: TGTGCCAGCAGTGTGGGACTAGCGGGAGGCCCGGACTCCTACGAGCAGTACTTC

abundance: once
v_gene: TRBV9
d_gene: TRBD2
j_gene: TRBJ2-1
CDR3aa: CASSERVAGGSPSYNEQFF
CDR3nt: TGTGCCAGCAGCGAGAGGGTAGCGGGAGGGTCCCCATCCTACAATGAGCAGTTCTTC

abundance: few
v_gene: TRBV4-1
d_gene: TRBD1
j_gene: TRBJ1-1
CDR3aa: CASTDRGRNTEAFF
CDR3nt: TGCGCCAGTACCGACAGGGGCCGGAACACTGAAGCTTTCTTT

abundance: .
v_gene: TRBV7-2
d_gene: TRBD2
j_gene: TRBJ2-5
CDR3aa: CASSLLPGLGMGETQYF
CDR3nt: TGTGCCAGCAGCTTACTACCGGGACTAGGGATGGGGGAGACCCAGTACTTC

abundance: .
v_gene: TRBV4-3
d_gene: TRBD2
j_gene: TRBJ2-7
CDR3aa: CASRQSMSGGAGEQYF
CDR3nt: TGCGCCAGCAGGCAAAGTATGAGCGGGGGGGCCGGTGAGCAGTACTTC

abundance: .
v_gene: TRBV9
d_gene: TRBD2
j_gene: TRBJ2-3
CDR3aa: CASSTRLAGEEADTQYF
CDR3nt: TGTGCCAGCAGCACTCGACTAGCGGGAGAGGAGGCAGATACGCAGTATTTT

abundance: .
v_gene: TRBV9
d_gene: .
j_gene: TRBJ2-2
CDR3aa: CASSAALTGGLIANTGELFF
CDR3nt: TGTGCCAGCAGCGCGGCGTTGACCGGCGGACTGATCGCGAACACCGGGGAGCTGTTTTTT

abundance: .
v_gene: TRBV6-5
d_gene: .
j_gene: TRBJ2-6
CDR3aa: CASSYSRNSGANVLTF
CDR3nt: TGTGCCAGCAGTTACTCGCGTAACTCTGGGGCCAACGTCCTGACTTTC

abundance: .
v_gene: TRBV9
d_gene: .
j_gene: TRBJ1-1
CDR3aa: CASSPGVRRTEAFF
CDR3nt: TGTGCCAGCAGCCCGGGGGTGAGGAGGACTGAAGCTTTCTTT

abundance: once
v_gene: TRBV27
d_gene: .
j_gene: TRBJ2-1
CDR3aa: CASSPTVSVHYNEQFF
CDR3nt: TGTGCCAGCAGTCCAACTGTTTCCGTTCACTACAATGAGCAGTTCTTC

abundance: .
v_gene: TRBV28
d_gene: TRBD1
j_gene: TRBJ1-4
CDR3aa: CASSRTGGREKLFF
CDR3nt: TGTGCCAGCAGTCGAACAGGGGGGCGAGAAAAACTGTTTTTT

abundance: once
v_gene: TRBV19
d_gene: TRBD2
j_gene: TRBJ2-5
CDR3aa: CASSTSLAVARETQYF
CDR3nt: TGTGCCAGTAGTACTTCGCTAGCGGTGGCAAGGGAGACCCAGTACTTC

abundance: .
v_gene: TRBV30
d_gene: .
j_gene: TRBJ1-2
CDR3aa: CAWSYGATNYGYTF
CDR3nt: TGTGCCTGGAGTTACGGAGCCACTAACTATGGCTACACCTTC

abundance: .
v_gene: TRBV7-9
d_gene: .
j_gene: TRBJ2-7
CDR3aa: CASSLSSMSYEQYF
CDR3nt: TGTGCCAGCAGCTTAAGCTCGATGTCCTACGAGCAGTACTTC

abundance: .
v_gene: TRBV5-1
d_gene: TRBD1
j_gene: TRBJ1-1
CDR3aa: CASSRGQVGNTEAFF
CDR3nt: TGCGCCAGCAGCCGGGGACAGGTGGGGAACACTGAAGCTTTCTTT

abundance: .
v_gene: TRBV7-6
d_gene: TRBD1
j_gene: TRBJ2-1
CDR3aa: CASSPRTGSNEQFF
CDR3nt: TGTGCCAGCAGCCCACGGACAGGGTCAAACGAGCAGTTCTTC

abundance: .
v_gene: TRBV12-5
d_gene: .
j_gene: TRBJ1-1
CDR3aa: CAGGTRTEAFF
CDR3nt: TGTGCTGGGGGGACGAGGACTGAAGCTTTCTTT

abundance: .
v_gene: TRBV5-1
d_gene: .
j_gene: TRBJ2-7
CDR3aa: CASSPGAAENYEQYF
CDR3nt: TGCGCCAGCAGCCCCGGAGCAGCGGAGAACTACGAGCAGTACTTC

abundance: once
v_gene: TRBV30
d_gene: .
j_gene: TRBJ1-1
CDR3aa: CAWTPRIGGNTEAFF
CDR3nt: TGTGCCTGGACCCCCCGCATCGGCGGGAACACTGAAGCTTTCTTT

abundance: .
v_gene: TRBV5-1
d_gene: .
j_gene: TRBJ2-7
CDR3aa: CASRLEGTASSYEQYF
CDR3nt: TGCGCCAGCAGGTTGGAGGGGACAGCTTCGTCCTACGAGCAGTACTTC

abundance: once
v_gene: TRBV30
d_gene: TRBD2
j_gene: TRBJ2-7
CDR3aa: CAWSVGLARREQYF
CDR3nt: TGTGCCTGGAGTGTAGGACTAGCGAGGCGGGAGCAGTACTTC

abundance: .
v_gene: TRBV7-3
d_gene: TRBD2
j_gene: TRBJ2-1
CDR3aa: CASRLAGDNEQFF
CDR3nt: TGTGCCAGTAGACTAGCGGGCGACAATGAGCAGTTCTTC

abundance: once
v_gene: TRBV7-8
d_gene: TRBD1
j_gene: TRBJ2-7
CDR3aa: CASSLVGTGTYEQYF
CDR3nt: TGTGCCAGCAGCTTAGTTGGGACAGGGACTTACGAGCAGTACTTC

abundance: .
v_gene: TRBV7-2
d_gene: TRBD2
j_gene: TRBJ2-7
CDR3aa: CASSWFVSSGGVLYEQYF
CDR3nt: TGTGCCAGCAGCTGGTTTGTGTCTAGCGGGGGGGTCTTGTACGAGCAGTACTTC

abundance: .
v_gene: TRBV15
d_gene: .
j_gene: TRBJ2-7
CDR3aa: CATSRDIHYEQYF
CDR3nt: TGTGCCACCAGCAGGGACATCCATTACGAGCAGTACTTC

abundance: .
v_gene: TRBV7-4
d_gene: .
j_gene: TRBJ1-1
CDR3aa: CASSFDRWGPEDTEAFF
CDR3nt: TGTGCCAGCAGCTTTGACAGGTGGGGGCCCGAAGACACTGAAGCTTTCTTT

abundance: .
v_gene: TRBV27
d_gene: TRBD1
j_gene: TRBJ1-1
CDR3aa: CASSLDRGVIGTEAFF
CDR3nt: TGTGCCAGCAGTTTAGACAGGGGTGTTATTGGCACTGAAGCTTTCTTT

abundance: .
v_gene: TRBV9
d_gene: .
j_gene: TRBJ2-6
CDR3aa: CASSGEAAGRETGANVLTF
CDR3nt: TGTGCCAGCAGCGGGGAGGCAGCGGGCAGGGAGACTGGGGCCAACGTCCTGACTTTC

abundance: .
v_gene: TRBV4-1
d_gene: TRBD2
j_gene: TRBJ2-1
CDR3aa: CASSQDAGERNNEQFF
CDR3nt: TGCGCCAGCAGCCAAGATGCGGGAGAAAGGAACAATGAGCAGTTCTTC

abundance: few
v_gene: TRBV28
d_gene: .
j_gene: TRBJ2-1
CDR3aa: CASSSLAGGLTYNEQFF
CDR3nt: TGTGCCAGCAGTTCCCTGGCCGGGGGGCTCACCTACAATGAGCAGTTCTTC

abundance: .
v_gene: TRBV4-2
d_gene: .
j_gene: TRBJ2-3
CDR3aa: CASSQVSASTDTQYF
CDR3nt: TGTGCCAGCAGCCAAGTTAGCGCTAGCACAGATACGCAGTATTTT

abundance: once
v_gene: TRBV11-2
d_gene: TRBD1
j_gene: TRBJ2-7
CDR3aa: CASSPLTGTADGYEQYF
CDR3nt: TGTGCCAGCAGCCCCTTAACCGGGACAGCCGACGGCTACGAGCAGTACTTC

abundance: once
v_gene: TRBV9
d_gene: .
j_gene: TRBJ2-7
CDR3aa: CASSVAPGDEQYF
CDR3nt: TGTGCCAGCAGCGTAGCCCCCGGGGACGAGCAGTACTTC